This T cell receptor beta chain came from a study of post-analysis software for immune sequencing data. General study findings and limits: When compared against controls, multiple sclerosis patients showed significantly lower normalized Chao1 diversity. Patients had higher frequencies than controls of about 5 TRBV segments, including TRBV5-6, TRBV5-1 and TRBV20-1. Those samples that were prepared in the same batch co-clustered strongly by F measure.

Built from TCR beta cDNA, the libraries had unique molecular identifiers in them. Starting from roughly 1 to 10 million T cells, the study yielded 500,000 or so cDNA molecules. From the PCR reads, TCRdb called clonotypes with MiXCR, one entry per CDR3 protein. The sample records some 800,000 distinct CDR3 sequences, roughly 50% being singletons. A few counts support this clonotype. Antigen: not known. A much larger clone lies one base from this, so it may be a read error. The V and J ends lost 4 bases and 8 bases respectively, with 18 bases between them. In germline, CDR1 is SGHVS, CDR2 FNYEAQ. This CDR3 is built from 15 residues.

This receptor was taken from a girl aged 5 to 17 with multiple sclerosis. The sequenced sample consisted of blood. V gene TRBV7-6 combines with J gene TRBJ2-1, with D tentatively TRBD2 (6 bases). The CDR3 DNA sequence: TGTGCCAGCAGCTGGCTGGCGGGGAGCTTCGATGAGCAGTTCTTC. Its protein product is CASSWLAGSFDEQFF.